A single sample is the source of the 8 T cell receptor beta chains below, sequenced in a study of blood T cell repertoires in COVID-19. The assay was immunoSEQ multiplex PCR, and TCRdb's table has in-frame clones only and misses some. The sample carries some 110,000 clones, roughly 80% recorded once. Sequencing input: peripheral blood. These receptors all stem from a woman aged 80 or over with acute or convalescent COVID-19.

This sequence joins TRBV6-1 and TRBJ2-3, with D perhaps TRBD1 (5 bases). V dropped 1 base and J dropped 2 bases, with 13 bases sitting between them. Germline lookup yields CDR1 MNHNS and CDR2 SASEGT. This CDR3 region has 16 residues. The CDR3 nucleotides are TGTGCCAGCAGTGAAGAATTCAGGGCAATCACAGATACGCAGTATTTT. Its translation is CASSEEFRAITDTQYF.

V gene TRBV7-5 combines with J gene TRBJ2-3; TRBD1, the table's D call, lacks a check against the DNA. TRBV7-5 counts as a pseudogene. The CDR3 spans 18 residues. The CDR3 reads CVRSLKPGTGEETDTQYF. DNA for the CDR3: TGTGTCAGAAGCTTAAAACCCGGGACAGGGGAGGAGACAGATACGCAGTATTTT.

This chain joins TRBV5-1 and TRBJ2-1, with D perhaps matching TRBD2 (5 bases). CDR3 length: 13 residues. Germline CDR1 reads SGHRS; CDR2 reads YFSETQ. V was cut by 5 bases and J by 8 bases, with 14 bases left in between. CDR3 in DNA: TGCGCCAGCAGACAAGGGTTCGGGGATGAGCAGTTCTTC. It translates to CASRQGFGDEQFF.

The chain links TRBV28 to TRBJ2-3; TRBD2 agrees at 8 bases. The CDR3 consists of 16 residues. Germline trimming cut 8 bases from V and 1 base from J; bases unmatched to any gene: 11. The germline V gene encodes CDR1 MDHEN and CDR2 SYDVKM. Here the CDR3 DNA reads TGTGCCAGCTTCGGGAGGGCCAACCCAGGCACAGATACGCAGTATTTT. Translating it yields CASFGRANPGTDTQYF. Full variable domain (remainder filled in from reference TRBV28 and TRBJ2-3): DVKVTQSSRYLVKRTGEKVFLECVQDMDHENMFWYRQDPGLGLRLIYFSYDVKMKEKGDIPEGYSVSREKKERFSLILESASTNQTSMYLCASFGRANPGTDTQYFGPGTRLTVL.

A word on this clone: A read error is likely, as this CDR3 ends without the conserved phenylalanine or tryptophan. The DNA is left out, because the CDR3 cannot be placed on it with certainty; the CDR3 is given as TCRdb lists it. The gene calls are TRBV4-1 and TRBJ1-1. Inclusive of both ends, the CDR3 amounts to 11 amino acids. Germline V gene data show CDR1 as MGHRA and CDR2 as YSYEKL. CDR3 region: CASSQVSGLPG.

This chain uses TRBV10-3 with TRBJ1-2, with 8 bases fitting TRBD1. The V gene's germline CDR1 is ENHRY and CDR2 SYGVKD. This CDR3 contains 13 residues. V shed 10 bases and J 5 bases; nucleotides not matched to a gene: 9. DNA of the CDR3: TGTGCCACGCAGGACAGGGACGAGTATGGCTACACCTTC. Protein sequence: CATQDRDEYGYTF.

The CDR3 nucleotides are TGTGCCAGCAGTTTAAGCCGGGGTTGGGCACCCCTCCACTTT. This encodes CASSLSRGWAPLHF. The chain is built from TRBV28 and TRBJ1-6, with D unclear. The CDR3 loop spans 14 amino acids. The V gene lost 2 bases and the J gene lost 11 bases, with 13 bases spanning the gap. The germline gives CDR1 MDHEN, CDR2 SYDVKM.

This chain's CDR3 is CASSVGGRSEKLFF. The CDR3 DNA reads as TGTGCCAGCAGCGTAGGAGGGAGAAGTGAAAAACTGTTTTTT. The rearrangement joins TRBV9 to TRBJ1-4, with unresolved D. Germline CDR1 and CDR2: SGDLS and YYNGEE. The CDR3 consists of 14 residues. Trimming removed 0 bases at V and 7 bases at J, with 10 bases between.